These 5 T cell receptor beta chains came from one sample sequenced in a study of control samples from healthy donors and cancer patients. Repertoires were generated with immunoSEQ multiplex PCR, while TCRdb's copy carries only in-frame clones and drops some. The sample lists some 120,000 clones, 80% to 90% occurring once. The sequencing sample was made of blood. These receptors were collected from a young man in good health.

This chain uses TRBV7-2 with TRBJ2-2; TRBD1 agrees at 9 bases. CDR1 SGHTA and CDR2 FQGNSA come from the germline V gene. V was pared by 6 bases and J by 5 bases, with 10 bases of the junction left unmatched. The CDR3 is made up of 16 amino acids. The CDR3 loop is CASRFVQDRGTGELFF. The CDR3 DNA follows: TGTGCCAGCAGGTTTGTCCAGGACAGGGGAACCGGGGAGCTGTTTTTT.

The chain joins TRBV29-1 to TRBJ1-1; TRBD1 agrees at 9 bases. The CDR3 covers 14 residues. V lost 3 bases and J lost 8; bases outside the gene matches: 10. Germline V gene data show CDR1 as SQVTM and CDR2 as ANQGSEA. This CDR3 reads CSVDLGTGRAEAFF. CDR3 sequence (DNA): TGCAGCGTTGACCTCGGGACAGGGAGAGCAGAAGCTTTCTTT.

V and J are TRBV4-1 and TRBJ1-3, with no clear D. This CDR3 is 15 amino acids long. The V end was cut by 5 bases, the J end by 3 bases, with 14 bases between. Germline CDR1 is MGHRA and CDR2 is YSYEKL. Here the CDR3 reads CASSFFYLNGNTIYF. The CDR3 nucleotides are TGCGCCAGCAGCTTCTTCTACCTTAATGGAAACACCATATATTTT.

This chain links TRBV10-3 with TRBJ2-3, with 7 bases fitting TRBD2. Losses at the gene ends were 7 bases for V and 6 bases for J; bases not matched to a gene: 16. Germline V CDR1 and CDR2: ENHRY, SYGVKD. The CDR3 has 16 residues. CDR3 sequence reads: CAITPGLLGPDDTQYF. The CDR3 nucleotides are TGTGCCATCACCCCGGGACTATTGGGCCCTGACGATACGCAGTATTTT.

J is TRBJ2-1 and V is TRBV24-1; no firm D call. Germline assignment: CDR1 KGHDR and CDR2 SFDVKD. This CDR3 is built from 15 residues. Trimming removed 4 bases at V and 4 bases at J, with 13 bases between. For the CDR3, the DNA is TGTGCCACCAGTGACCCCGTCAAGGGTTACAATGAGCAGTTCTTC. Protein product: CATSDPVKGYNEQFF.